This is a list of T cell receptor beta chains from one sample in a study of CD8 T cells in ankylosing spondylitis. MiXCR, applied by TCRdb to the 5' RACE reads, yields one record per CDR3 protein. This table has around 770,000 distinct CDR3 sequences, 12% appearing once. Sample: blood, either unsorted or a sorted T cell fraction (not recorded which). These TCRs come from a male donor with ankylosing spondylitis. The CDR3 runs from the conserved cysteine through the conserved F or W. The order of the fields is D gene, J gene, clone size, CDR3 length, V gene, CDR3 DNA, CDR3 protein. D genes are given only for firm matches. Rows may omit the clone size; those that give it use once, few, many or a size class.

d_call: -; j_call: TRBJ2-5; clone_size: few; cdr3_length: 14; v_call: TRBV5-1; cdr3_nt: TGCGCCAGCAGCTTGTGGGAGGTCGGAGAGACCCAGTACTTC; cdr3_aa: CASSLWEVGETQYF
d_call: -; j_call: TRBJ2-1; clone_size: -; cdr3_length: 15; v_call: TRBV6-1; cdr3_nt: TGTGCCAGCAGACCGGACATAGGCTCCTACAATGAGCAGTTCTTC; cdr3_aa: CASRPDIGSYNEQFF
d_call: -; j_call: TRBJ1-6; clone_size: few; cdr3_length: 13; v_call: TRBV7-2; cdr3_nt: TGTGCCAGCATACCCGGGCCCAATTCACCCCTCCACTTT; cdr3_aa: CASIPGPNSPLHF
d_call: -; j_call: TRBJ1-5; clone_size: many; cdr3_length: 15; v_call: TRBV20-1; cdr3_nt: TGCAGTGCTAGAGATCCCCGGGGCGGGAGTCAGCCCCAGCATTTT; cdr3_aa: CSARDPRGGSQPQHF
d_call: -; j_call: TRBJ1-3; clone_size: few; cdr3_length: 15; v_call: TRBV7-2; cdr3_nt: TGTGCCAGCAGCCCACGTAGTGACTCTGGAAACACCATATATTTT; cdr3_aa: CASSPRSDSGNTIYF
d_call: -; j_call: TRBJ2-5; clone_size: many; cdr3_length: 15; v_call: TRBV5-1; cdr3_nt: TGCGCCAGCAGCTTGGCCCCGGCAGGTCAAGAGACCCAGTACTTC; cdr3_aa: CASSLAPAGQETQYF
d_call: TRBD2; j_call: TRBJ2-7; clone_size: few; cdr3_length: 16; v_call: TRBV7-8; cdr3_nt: TGTGCCAGCAGTCCTCGCCCGCCACGGGGGGCCTACGAGCAGTACTTC; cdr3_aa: CASSPRPPRGAYEQYF
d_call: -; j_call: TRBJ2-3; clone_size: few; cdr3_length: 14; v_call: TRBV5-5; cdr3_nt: TGTGCCAGCACCCCGCGCCCCTGGGAAGATACGCAGTATTTT; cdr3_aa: CASTPRPWEDTQYF
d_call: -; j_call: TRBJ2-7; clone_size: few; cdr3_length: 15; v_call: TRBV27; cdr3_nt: TGTGCCAGCAGTTTGGGGGCAGGGAATACCTACGAGCAGTACTTC; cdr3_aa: CASSLGAGNTYEQYF
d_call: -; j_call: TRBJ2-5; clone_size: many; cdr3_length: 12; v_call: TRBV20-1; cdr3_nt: TGCAGTGCTAGTAGGGGGTGGGAGACCCAGTACTTC; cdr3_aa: CSASRGWETQYF
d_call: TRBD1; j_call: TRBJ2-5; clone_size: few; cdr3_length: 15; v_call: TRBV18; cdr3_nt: TGTGCCAGCTCACCCGTTACAGGGGTCGGCGAGACCCAGTACTTC; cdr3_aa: CASSPVTGVGETQYF
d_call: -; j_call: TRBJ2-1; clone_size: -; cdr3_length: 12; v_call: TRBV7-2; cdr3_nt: TGTGCCAGCAGCTTAGACGTGACAAAGCAGTTCTTC; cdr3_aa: CASSLDVTKQFF
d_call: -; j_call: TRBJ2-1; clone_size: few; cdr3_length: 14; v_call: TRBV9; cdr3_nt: TGTGCCAGCACCCGTAGCTCTGTCCCGGATGAGCAGTTCTTC; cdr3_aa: CASTRSSVPDEQFF
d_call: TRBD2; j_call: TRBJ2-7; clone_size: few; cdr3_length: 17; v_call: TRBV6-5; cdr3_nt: TGTGCCAGCAGTTACTCCTCTCCCAGCGGGAGTCTCTACGAGCAGTACTTC; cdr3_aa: CASSYSSPSGSLYEQYF
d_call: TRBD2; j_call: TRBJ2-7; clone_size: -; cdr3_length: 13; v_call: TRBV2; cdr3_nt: TGTGCCAGCGGGGCGGGGGAAATCTACGAGCAGTACTTC; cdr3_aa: CASGAGEIYEQYF
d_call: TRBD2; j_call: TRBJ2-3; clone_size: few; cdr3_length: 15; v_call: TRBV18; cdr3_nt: TGTGCCAGCTCACTTATTAGCGGGGCCGGAGATACGCAGTATTTT; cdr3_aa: CASSLISGAGDTQYF
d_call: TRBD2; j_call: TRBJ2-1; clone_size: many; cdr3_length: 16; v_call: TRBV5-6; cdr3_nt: TGTGCCAGCAGCCCCCAGCGGGGGGGCTTCTACAATGAGCAGTTCTTC; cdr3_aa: CASSPQRGGFYNEQFF
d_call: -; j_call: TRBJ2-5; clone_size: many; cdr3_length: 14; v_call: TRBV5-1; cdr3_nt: TGCGCCAGCAGCTCGGACCCTAATAAGGAGACCCAGTACTTC; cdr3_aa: CASSSDPNKETQYF
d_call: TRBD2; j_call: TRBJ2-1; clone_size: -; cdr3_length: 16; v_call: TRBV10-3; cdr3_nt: TGTGCCATCAGTAGACCAGGAGCGGGGGGGCGCAATGAGCAGTTCTTC; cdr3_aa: CAISRPGAGGRNEQFF
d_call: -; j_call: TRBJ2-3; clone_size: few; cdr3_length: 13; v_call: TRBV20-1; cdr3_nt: TGCAGTGCTAGTCGCAGGGTTGCGGATACGCAGTATTTT; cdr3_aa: CSASRRVADTQYF
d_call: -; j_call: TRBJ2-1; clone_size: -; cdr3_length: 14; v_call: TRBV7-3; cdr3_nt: TGTGCCAGCAGCTTAAACAGGGACTACAATGAGCAGTTCTTC; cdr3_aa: CASSLNRDYNEQFF
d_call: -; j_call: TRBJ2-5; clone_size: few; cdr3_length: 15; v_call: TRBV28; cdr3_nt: TGTGCCAGCAGTTTAGTGCCAGGCGTCCAAGAGACCCAGTACTTC; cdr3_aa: CASSLVPGVQETQYF
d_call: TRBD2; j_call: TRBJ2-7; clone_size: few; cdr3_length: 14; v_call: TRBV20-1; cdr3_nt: TGCAGTGCTAGAATTCGGGAGGGTCCCTACGAGCAGTACTTC; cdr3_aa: CSARIREGPYEQYF
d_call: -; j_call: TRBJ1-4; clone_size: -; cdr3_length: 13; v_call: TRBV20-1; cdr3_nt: TGCAGTGCCACACAGTCAACTAATGAAAAACTGTTTTTT; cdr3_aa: CSATQSTNEKLFF
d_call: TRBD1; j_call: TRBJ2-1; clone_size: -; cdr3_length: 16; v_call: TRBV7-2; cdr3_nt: TGTGCCAGCAGCTTCGGACAGGTCGACTTTTCGCATGAGCAGTTCTTC; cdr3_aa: CASSFGQVDFSHEQFF
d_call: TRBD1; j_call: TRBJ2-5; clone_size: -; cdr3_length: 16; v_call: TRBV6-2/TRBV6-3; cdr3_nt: TGTGCCAGCAGTCCGAGGGGGCGCAGGGACCAAGAGACCCAGTACTTC; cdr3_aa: CASSPRGRRDQETQYF